This T cell receptor beta chain was captured by sequencing in a study of blood T cell repertoires in COVID-19. The CDR3 has 14 residues. V was shortened by 5 bases and J by 10 bases, with 15 bases between the two germline ends. Germline CDR1 SEHNR, CDR2 FQNEAQ (reference sequence). This table comes from immunoSEQ multiplex PCR, and its TCRdb copy is limited to in-frame clones, with some not included. This sample has about 370,000 clones, with 89% found just once. The sample taken for sequencing was peripheral blood. This sequence originates from a woman younger than 45 with COVID-19, enrolled during active disease. J is TRBJ1-6 and V is TRBV7-9; tentatively, D is TRBD1 (5 bases). CDR3 nucleotides: TGTGCCAGCAGCGTTCCAGGGCTGCACTCACCCCTCCACTTT. This codes for CASSVPGLHSPLHF.